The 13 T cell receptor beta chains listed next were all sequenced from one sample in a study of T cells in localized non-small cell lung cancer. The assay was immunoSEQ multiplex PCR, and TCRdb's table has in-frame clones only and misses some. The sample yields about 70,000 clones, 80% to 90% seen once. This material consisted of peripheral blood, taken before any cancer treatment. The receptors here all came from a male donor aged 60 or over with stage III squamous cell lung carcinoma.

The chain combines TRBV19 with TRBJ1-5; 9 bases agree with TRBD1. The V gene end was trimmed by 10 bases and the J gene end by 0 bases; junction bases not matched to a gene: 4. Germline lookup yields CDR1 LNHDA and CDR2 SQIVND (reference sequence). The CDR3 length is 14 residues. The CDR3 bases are TGTGCCACCTGGGACAGGGTTAGCAATCAGCCCCAGCATTTT. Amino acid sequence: CATWDRVSNQPQHF.

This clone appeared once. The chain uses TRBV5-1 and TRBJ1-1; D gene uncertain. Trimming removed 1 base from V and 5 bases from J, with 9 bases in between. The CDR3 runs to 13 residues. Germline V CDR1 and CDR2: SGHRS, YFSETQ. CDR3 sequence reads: CASSLSTSTEAFF. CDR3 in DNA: TGCGCCAGCAGCTTGAGCACTTCGACTGAAGCTTTCTTT.

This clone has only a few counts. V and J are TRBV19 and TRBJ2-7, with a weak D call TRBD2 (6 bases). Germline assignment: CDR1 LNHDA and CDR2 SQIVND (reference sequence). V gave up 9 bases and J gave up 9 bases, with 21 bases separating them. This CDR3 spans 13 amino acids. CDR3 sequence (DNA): TGTGCCAGCTCCCGGGACTTCTCGCGGGGGCAGTACTTC. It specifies CASSRDFSRGQYF.

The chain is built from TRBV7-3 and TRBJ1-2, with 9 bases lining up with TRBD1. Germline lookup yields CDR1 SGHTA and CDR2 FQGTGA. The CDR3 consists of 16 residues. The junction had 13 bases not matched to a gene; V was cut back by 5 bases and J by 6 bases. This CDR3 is CASSPSGTGHGNGYTF. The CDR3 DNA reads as TGTGCCAGCAGCCCAAGCGGGACAGGGCATGGGAATGGCTACACCTTC.

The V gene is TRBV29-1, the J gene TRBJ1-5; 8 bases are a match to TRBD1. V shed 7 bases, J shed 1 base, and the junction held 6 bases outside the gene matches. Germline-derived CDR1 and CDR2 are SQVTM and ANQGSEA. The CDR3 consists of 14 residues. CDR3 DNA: TGCAGCGCCCGACAGGGGAACAGCAATCAGCCCCAGCATTTT. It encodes CSARQGNSNQPQHF. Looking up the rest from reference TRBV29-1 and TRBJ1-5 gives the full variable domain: SAVISQKPSRDICQRGTSLTIQCQVDSQVTMMFWYRQQPGQSLTLIATANQGSEATYESGFVIDKFPISRPNLTFSTLTVSNMSPEDSSIYLCSARQGNSNQPQHFGDGTRLSIL.

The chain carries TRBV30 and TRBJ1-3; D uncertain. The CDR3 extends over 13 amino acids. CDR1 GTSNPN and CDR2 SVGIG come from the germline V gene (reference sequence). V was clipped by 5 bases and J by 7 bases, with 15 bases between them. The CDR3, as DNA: TGTGCCTGGGGAACAAGGCCCCCCAACACCATATATTTT. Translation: CAWGTRPPNTIYF.

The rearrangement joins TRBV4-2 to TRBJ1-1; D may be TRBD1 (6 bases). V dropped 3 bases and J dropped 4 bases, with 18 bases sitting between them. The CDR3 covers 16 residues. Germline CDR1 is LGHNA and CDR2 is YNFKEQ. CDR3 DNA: TGTGCCAGCAGCCATCTCCCTGGCAGGGGCCCCACTGAAGCTTTCTTT. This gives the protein CASSHLPGRGPTEAFF.

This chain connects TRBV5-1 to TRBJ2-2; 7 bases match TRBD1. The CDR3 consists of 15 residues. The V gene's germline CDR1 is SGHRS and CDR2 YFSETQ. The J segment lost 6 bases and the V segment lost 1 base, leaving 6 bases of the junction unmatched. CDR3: CASSLHTGEAGELFF. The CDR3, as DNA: TGCGCCAGCAGCTTGCATACAGGGGAAGCCGGGGAGCTGTTTTTT.

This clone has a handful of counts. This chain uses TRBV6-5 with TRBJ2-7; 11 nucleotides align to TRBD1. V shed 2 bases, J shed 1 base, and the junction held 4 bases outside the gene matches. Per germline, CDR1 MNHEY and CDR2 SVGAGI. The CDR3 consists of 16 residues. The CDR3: CASSYRTGGESYEQYF. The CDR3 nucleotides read TGTGCCAGCAGTTACCGGACAGGGGGCGAATCCTACGAGCAGTACTTC.

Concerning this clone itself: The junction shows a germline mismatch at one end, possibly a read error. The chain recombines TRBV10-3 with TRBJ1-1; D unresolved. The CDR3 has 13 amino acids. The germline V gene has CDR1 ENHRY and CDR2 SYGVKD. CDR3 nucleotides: TGTGCCATCGGTGAGTCCCCGAACACTGAAGCTTTCTTT. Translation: CAIGESPNTEAFF.

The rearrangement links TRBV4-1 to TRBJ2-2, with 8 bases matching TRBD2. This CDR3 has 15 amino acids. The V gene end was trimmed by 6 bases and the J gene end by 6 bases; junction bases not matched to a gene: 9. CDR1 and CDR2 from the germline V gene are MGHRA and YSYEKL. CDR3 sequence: CASRPAGVGSGELFF. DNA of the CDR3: TGCGCCAGCAGGCCAGCGGGGGTAGGGTCCGGGGAGCTGTTTTTT.

The CDR3 nucleotides are TGTGCCAGCAGCTTACCAACTAGCGGCTCCTACAATGAGCAGTTCTTC. This gives the protein CASSLPTSGSYNEQFF. The chain links TRBV5-4 to TRBJ2-1; 8 nucleotides match TRBD2. The J segment lost 0 bases and the V segment lost 2 bases, leaving 4 bases of the junction unmatched. CDR1 and CDR2 from the germline V gene are SGHNT and YYREEE (reference sequence). CDR3 length: 16 residues. The full variable domain, rest sourced from reference TRBV5-4 and TRBJ2-1, is ETGVTQSPTHLIKTRGQQVTLRCSSQSGHNTVSWYQQALGQGPQFIFQYYREEENGRGNFPPRFSGLQFPNYSSELNVNALELDDSALYLCASSLPTSGSYNEQFFGPGTRLTVL.

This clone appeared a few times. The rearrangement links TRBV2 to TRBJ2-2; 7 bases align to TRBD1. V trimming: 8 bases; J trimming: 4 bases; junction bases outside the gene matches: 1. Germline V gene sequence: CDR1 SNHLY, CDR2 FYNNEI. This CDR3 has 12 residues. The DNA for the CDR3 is TGTGCCAGCCGGGACAGCACCGGGGAGCTGTTTTTT. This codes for CASRDSTGELFF.